The 17 T cell receptor beta chains presented below share a single source sample, sequenced in a study of CD8 T cells in Susac syndrome. Random hexamers were used to reverse transcribe the RNA input (about 0.5 to 1 ug). TCRdb re-derived calls from the immunoSEQ multiplex PCR reads in MiXCR, one entry per CDR3 protein. The sample shows roughly 330,000 distinct CDR3 sequences, about 91% of them seen only once. Sequenced material: CD4+ T cells from PBMCs. All receptors come from a human donor with multiple sclerosis.

The chain carries TRBV20-1 and TRBJ1-1, with D unclear. V gave up 1 base and J gave up 4 bases, with 10 bases separating them. This CDR3 has 13 amino acids. Germline CDR1 and CDR2: DFQATT and SNEGSKA (reference sequence). CDR3 in DNA: TGCAGTGCTAGAGCGGATAGGCGCACTGAAGCTTTCTTT. Translating gives CSARADRRTEAFF.

This clonotype was observed once. The chain recombines TRBV7-9 with TRBJ1-4; 7 nucleotides match TRBD1. Germline trimming cut 1 base from V and 8 bases from J; bases unmatched to any gene: 4. The germline CDR1 and CDR2 sequences are SEHNR and FQNEAQ (reference sequence). The length of the CDR3 is 14 residues. CDR3 bases: TGTGCCAGCAGCTTAGATTACAGGGGAGAAAAACTGTTTTTT. Its translation: CASSLDYRGEKLFF.

The CDR3 region has the DNA TGTGCCAGCAGCGATCTACGGGTAAACACCATATATTTT. Translating gives CASSDLRVNTIYF. The chain employs TRBV7-9 and TRBJ1-3; D ambiguous. CDR3 length equals 13 residues. From germline, CDR1 is SEHNR and CDR2 FQNEAQ (reference sequence). Trimming shortened V by 5 bases and J by 6 bases, and 11 bases separated the two germline ends.

V gene TRBV27 combines with J gene TRBJ1-1; TRBD1 matches at 11 bases. V lost 10 bases, J lost 0 bases, and 10 bases stayed unmatched. The length of the CDR3 is 16 residues. CDR1 and CDR2 (germline): MNHEY, SMNVEV (reference sequence). The CDR3 bases are TGTGCCACCGGCTCCTGGACAGGGGGCATGAACACTGAAGCTTTCTTT. Translating it yields CATGSWTGGMNTEAFF.

This rearrangement joins TRBV27 to TRBJ1-6; D is perhaps TRBD1 (6 bases). CDR1 and CDR2 (germline): MNHEY, SMNVEV (reference sequence). This CDR3 is built from 15 residues. Trimming removed 7 bases at V and 5 bases at J, with 15 bases between. The CDR3, as DNA: TGTGCCAGCACCCCGGGGAGGGGGAATAATTCACCCCTCCACTTT. Its protein product is CASTPGRGNNSPLHF.

The rearrangement uses TRBV7-2 and TRBJ2-7; no firm D call. Trimming took 1 base from V and 0 from J, leaving 10 bases between them. Germline V gene data show CDR1 as SGHTA and CDR2 as FQGNSA. There are 15 residues in the CDR3. CDR3 DNA sequence: TGTGCCAGCAGCTTAGGATGGTCCAGCTCCTACGAGCAGTACTTC. Translating it yields CASSLGWSSSYEQYF.

The rearrangement joins TRBV24-1 to TRBJ2-1; D is unclear. The V gene lost 2 bases and the J gene lost 6 bases, with 7 bases spanning the gap. Looked up from germline, CDR1 is KGHDR and CDR2 is SFDVKD. CDR3 length: 13 residues. Here the CDR3 reads CATSDSTFNEQFF. The CDR3 DNA reads as TGTGCCACCAGTGATTCGACCTTCAATGAGCAGTTCTTC.

The chain combines TRBV7-2 with TRBJ1-2; 7 nucleotides agree with TRBD1. The CDR3 extends over 15 amino acids. V was clipped by 5 bases and J by 5 bases; unmatched bases: 11. Germline lookup yields CDR1 SGHTA and CDR2 FQGNSA. The CDR3 bases are TGTGCCAGCAGCATTAGGACAGGAGCAATATATGGCTACACCTTC. It codes for CASSIRTGAIYGYTF.

The chain uses TRBV30 and TRBJ2-7; D gene ambiguous. Deletions cut 2 bases from V and 4 bases from J, with 6 bases between. The germline V gene has CDR1 GTSNPN and CDR2 SVGIG (reference sequence). There are 11 residues in the CDR3. CDR3: CAWSSRYEQYF. The CDR3 nucleotides read TGTGCCTGGAGTTCCAGATACGAGCAGTACTTC.

The rearrangement links TRBV20-1 to TRBJ2-3; 13 nucleotides line up with TRBD2. From germline, CDR1 is DFQATT and CDR2 SNEGSKA (reference sequence). V was clipped by 3 bases and J by 6 bases; unmatched bases: 9. The CDR3 runs to 16 residues. The CDR3 DNA is TGCAGTGCTAGCGATGGACTAGCGGGGGAACTGGATACGCAGTATTTT. The encoded protein is CSASDGLAGELDTQYF.

A word on this clonotype: One end of the junction is discordant with germline, which a read error may explain. The V call is TRBV10-3, the J call TRBJ1-1; TRBD1 aligns across 9 bases. The CDR3 sequence is 15 residues long. Germline values: CDR1 ENHRY, CDR2 SYGVKD. CDR3 DNA: TGTGCCATCGGTGAGAACAGGGGGCGCAGGGCTGAAGCTTTCTTT. Translated: CAIGENRGRRAEAFF.

The chain carries TRBV6-2 or TRBV6-3 and TRBJ2-7, with D perhaps being TRBD1 or TRBD2 (5 bases each). The ends were cut back, 0 bases at V and 4 bases at J, with 16 bases in the middle. Germline assignment: CDR1 MNHEY and CDR2 SVGEGT. The length of the CDR3 is 16 residues. The chain's CDR3 is CASSYSRGQGAYEQYF. The CDR3 coding sequence is TGTGCCAGCAGTTACTCGAGAGGGCAGGGAGCGTACGAGCAGTACTTC.

This chain uses TRBV6-5 with TRBJ2-7; TRBD2 matches 7 bases. V shed 0 bases, J shed 5 bases, and the junction held 10 bases outside the gene matches. This CDR3 is built from 16 residues. CDR1 is MNHEY, CDR2 SVGAGI, per germline. The CDR3: CASSYSRAGTGHEQYF. CDR3 in DNA: TGTGCCAGCAGTTACTCTCGAGCGGGAACGGGTCACGAGCAGTACTTC.

The chain combines TRBV21-1 with TRBJ2-2; the table's TRBD1 call for D was not verified on the DNA. TRBV21-1 is noted as a pseudogene. The CDR3 covers 16 residues. The CDR3 is CASSKLRHLSTGELFF. The CDR3 DNA reads TGTGCCAGCAGCAAACTGCGCCACTTAAGCACCGGGGAGCTGTTTTTT.

The rearrangement links TRBV25-1 to TRBJ2-1; D gene unclear. V lost 7 bases to trimming and J lost 6 bases, with 13 bases between them. The CDR3 runs 13 residues. The germline gives CDR1 MGHDK, CDR2 SYGVNS. The CDR3 loop is CASISTALNEQFF. CDR3 in DNA: TGTGCCAGCATTTCCACGGCGCTCAATGAGCAGTTCTTC.

The J gene is TRBJ1-2, the V gene TRBV29-1, with TRBD1 as a possible D gene (6 bases). Germline V gives CDR1 SQVTM, CDR2 ANQGSEA. This CDR3 region has 15 residues. The germline V and J ends were trimmed by 6 bases and 7 bases, with 24 bases remaining between them. CDR3 nucleotides: TGCAGCGTCGACAGGAGGCCCTCCCTTACGGGTGGCTACACCTTC. As protein: CSVDRRPSLTGGYTF. Full variable domain (rest looked up from reference TRBV29-1 and TRBJ1-2): SAVISQKPSRDICQRGTSLTIQCQVDSQVTMMFWYRQQPGQSLTLIATANQGSEATYESGFVIDKFPISRPNLTFSTLTVSNMSPEDSSIYLCSVDRRPSLTGGYTFGSGTRLTVV.

The chain joins TRBV7-2 to TRBJ2-5; 7 bases map to TRBD2. The CDR3 is 14 residues long. With V trimmed by 4 bases and J by 4 bases, 6 bases remained unmatched. Germline assignment: CDR1 SGHTA and CDR2 FQGNSA. The CDR3 sequence: CASSSSTGGETQYF. CDR3 nucleotide sequence: TGTGCCAGCAGCTCTTCTACGGGAGGAGAGACCCAGTACTTC.